This T cell receptor beta chain was identified in a study of cytomegalovirus exposure and HLA in healthy donors. PCR was performed using 60 Vbeta and 13 Jbeta primers. Generated by immunoSEQ multiplex PCR, the TCRdb table keeps only in-frame clones and is missing some. Among 150,000 to 200,000 clones listed, 85% were seen once. There are 15 residues in the CDR3. V shed 6 bases, J shed 4 bases, and the junction held 8 bases outside the gene matches. Germline V gene data show CDR1 as MNHEY and CDR2 as SVGAGI. This TCR came from a boy younger than 10 in good health and CMV-seronegative. The sample was PBMCs. The chain links TRBV6-5 to TRBJ2-1, with 8 bases aligning to TRBD1. CDR3 nucleotides: TGTGCCAGCAGATCCGGGACAGGCGTATACAATGAGCAGTTCTTC. Its protein product is CASRSGTGVYNEQFF.